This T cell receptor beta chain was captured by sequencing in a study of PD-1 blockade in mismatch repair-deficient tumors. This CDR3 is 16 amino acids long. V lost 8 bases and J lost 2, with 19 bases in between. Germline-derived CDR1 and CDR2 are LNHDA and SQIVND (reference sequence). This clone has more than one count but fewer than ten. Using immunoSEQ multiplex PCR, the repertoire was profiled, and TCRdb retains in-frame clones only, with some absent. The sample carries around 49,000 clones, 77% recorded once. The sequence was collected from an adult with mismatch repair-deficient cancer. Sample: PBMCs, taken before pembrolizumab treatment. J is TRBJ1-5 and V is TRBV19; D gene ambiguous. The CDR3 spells CASSTWRGSGNQPQHF. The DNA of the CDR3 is TGTGCCAGTTCTACTTGGCGGGGTAGCGGCAATCAGCCCCAGCATTTT.